Listed here are 6 T cell receptor beta chains from one sample, sequenced in a study of blood T cell repertoires in COVID-19. The repertoire was sequenced with immunoSEQ multiplex PCR; TCRdb's copy has only in-frame clones and lacks some. The table lists about 91,000 clones, 88% of them singletons. The specimen was peripheral blood. The source is an elderly woman with active COVID-19.

This clone showed up just once. Additional DNA sequences in this sample encode the identical CDR3. The chain recombines TRBV6-5 with TRBJ2-7; D perhaps matches TRBD1 (6 bases). Germline V CDR1 and CDR2: MNHEY, SVGAGI. V shed 4 bases and J shed 6 bases, with 16 bases lying between them. The CDR3 spans 14 residues. The DNA of the CDR3 is TGTGCCAGCAGTTTCGGCAGGGGTATCTTCGAGCAGTACTTC. Its protein product is CASSFGRGIFEQYF.

The V call is TRBV6-2 or TRBV6-3, the J call TRBJ2-3; 10 bases align to TRBD2. CDR1 and CDR2 from the germline V gene are MNHEY and SVGEGT. The CDR3 sequence is 15 residues long. Germline trimming cut 5 bases from V and 0 bases from J; bases unmatched to any gene: 2. The CDR3 nucleotides are TGTGCCAGCAGTCTAGCGGGAGCCAGCACAGATACGCAGTATTTT. Translating gives CASSLAGASTDTQYF.

The V call is TRBV5-4, the J call TRBJ2-2; 9 bases are shared with TRBD2. The germline CDR1 and CDR2 sequences are SGHNT and YYREEE (reference sequence). J was trimmed by 5 bases and V by 2 bases; bases with no gene match: 4. CDR3 size: 15 residues. The CDR3: CASSFSGSLTGELFF. CDR3 coding DNA: TGTGCCAGCAGCTTTAGCGGGAGTTTAACCGGGGAGCTGTTTTTT.

The V call is TRBV2, the J call TRBJ2-7, with TRBD1 identical over 8 bases. The CDR3 consists of 14 residues. Trimming removed 6 bases from V and 5 bases from J; junction bases left unmatched: 9. The V gene's germline CDR1 is SNHLY and CDR2 FYNNEI. In DNA, the CDR3 is TGTGCCAGCAGAAAGGACAGGGACGGACACGAGCAGTACTTC. Translation gives CASRKDRDGHEQYF.

The table lists this clone with a count of one. The chain joins TRBV2 to TRBJ2-2; maybe TRBD1 (6 bases). Per germline, CDR1 SNHLY and CDR2 FYNNEI. Between the trimmed V and J ends, which lost 4 bases and 7 bases, there was a span of 13 bases. CDR3 size: 14 residues. CDR3 loop: CASSVHRESGELFF. The CDR3 nucleotides are TGTGCCAGCAGTGTCCACAGGGAGAGCGGGGAGCTGTTTTTT.

V gene TRBV7-2 combines with J gene TRBJ2-1; TRBD2 aligns across 7 bases. The CDR3 runs 13 residues. With 4 bases clipped from V and 7 bases from J, the junction kept 4 bases outside the gene matches. In germline, CDR1 is SGHTA, CDR2 FQGNSA. The CDR3 region has the DNA TGTGCCAGCAGCTCCCGGCGGGAGAATGAGCAGTTCTTC. It specifies CASSSRRENEQFF. The variable domain in full, completed from reference TRBV7-2 and TRBJ2-1, reads GAGVSQSPSNKVTEKGKDVELRCDPISGHTALYWYRQSLGQGLEFLIYFQGNSAPDKSGLPSDRFSAERTGGSVSTLTIQRTQQEDSAVYLCASSSRRENEQFFGPGTRLTVL.